Following are 27 T cell receptor beta chains from one sample sequenced in a study of T cell responses to AZD1222 COVID-19 vaccine. TCRdb's copy holds only in-frame clones and misses some; the assay was immunoSEQ multiplex PCR. The sample yields over 150,000 clones, approximately 86% seen once. The material was peripheral blood, obtained 28 days after the second AZD1222 dose. These receptors were obtained from an adult who received the AZD1222 COVID-19 vaccine.

For this clone: The sample carries other DNA sequences with the same CDR3. V is TRBV5-1 and J is TRBJ2-7, with D uncertain. Germline V lookup: CDR1 SGHRS, CDR2 YFSETQ. The CDR3 is 11 amino acids. The V end was cut by 0 bases, the J end by 4 bases, with 2 bases between. The chain's CDR3 is CASSLGYEQYF. CDR3 nucleotide sequence: TGCGCCAGCAGCTTGGGGTACGAGCAGTACTTC. Drawing the rest from reference TRBV5-1 and TRBJ2-7, the complete variable domain is KAGVTQTPRYLIKTRGQQVTLSCSPISGHRSVSWYQQTPGQGLQFLFEYFSETQRNKGNFPGRFSGRQFSNSRSEMNVSTLELGDSALYLCASSLGYEQYFGPGTRLTVT.

The V gene is TRBV19, the J gene TRBJ1-1, with D possibly TRBD1 on 5 matching bases. CDR3 size: 14 residues. Germline CDR1 reads LNHDA; CDR2 reads SQIVND (reference sequence). The V end lost 3 bases, the J end lost 2 bases, and 10 bases lay between the germline ends. The CDR3 DNA reads as TGTGCCAGTAGTATTAGGGGCTTCAACACTGAAGCTTTCTTT. Protein sequence: CASSIRGFNTEAFF.

The V gene is TRBV7-9, the J gene TRBJ1-2; D unresolved. From germline, CDR1 is SEHNR and CDR2 FQNEAQ (reference sequence). V lost 5 bases and J 8 bases, leaving 21 bases between the germline ends. The CDR3 spans 15 residues. CDR3 in amino acids: CASSPYGINREGYTF. For the CDR3, the DNA is TGTGCCAGCAGCCCATACGGGATAAACAGAGAGGGCTACACCTTC. The whole variable domain, filled in from reference TRBV7-9 and TRBJ1-2, reads DTGVSQNPRHKITKRGQNVTFRCDPISEHNRLYWYRQTLGQGPEFLTYFQNEAQLEKSRLLSDRFSAERPKGSFSTLEIQRTEQGDSAMYLCASSPYGINREGYTFGSGTRLTVV.

This rearrangement joins TRBV19 to TRBJ1-1; D call uncertain. Germline CDR1 LNHDA, CDR2 SQIVND (reference sequence). V was shortened by 4 bases and J by 2 bases, with 14 bases between the two germline ends. CDR3 length: 15 residues. The CDR3 region is CASSRGRQTNTEAFF. CDR3 DNA: TGTGCCAGTAGTAGGGGTCGGCAGACAAACACTGAAGCTTTCTTT.

This sequence joins TRBV29-1 and TRBJ1-5; TRBD1 matches 11 bases. From germline, CDR1 is SQVTM and CDR2 ANQGSEA. Trimming cost V 6 bases and J 4 bases; bases outside gene matches: 5. CDR3 length: 14 amino acids. The CDR3 sequence: CSVSGTGGNQPQHF. The DNA for the CDR3 is TGCAGCGTATCCGGGACAGGGGGTAATCAGCCCCAGCATTTT.

The chain couples TRBV2 to TRBJ2-6; the D gene is possibly TRBD1 (5 bases). Looked up from germline, CDR1 is SNHLY and CDR2 is FYNNEI. Deletions cut 7 bases from V and 0 bases from J, with 19 bases between. This CDR3 has 18 amino acids. The CDR3 is CASNLLKGRDSGANVLTF. CDR3 bases: TGTGCCAGCAATCTTTTGAAGGGGCGCGACTCTGGGGCCAACGTCCTGACTTTC.

The chain joins TRBV27 to TRBJ2-7; tentatively, D is TRBD1 (5 bases). V was clipped by 5 bases and J by 3 bases, with 11 bases between them. This CDR3 has 13 residues. Per germline, CDR1 MNHEY and CDR2 SMNVEV (reference sequence). CDR3 sequence: CASSPGMNYEQYF. The DNA of the CDR3 is TGTGCCAGCAGTCCAGGGATGAACTACGAGCAGTACTTC.

The chain carries TRBV3-1 (or the pseudogene TRBV3-2) and TRBJ1-3; tentative D call: TRBD1 (5 bases). Between the trimmed V and J ends, which lost 0 bases and 2 bases, there was a span of 11 bases. Germline V gene data show CDR1 as LGHDT and CDR2 as YNNKEL (reference sequence). This CDR3 comprises 16 residues. In DNA, the CDR3 is TGTGCCAGCAGCCAAGATTTACCAGGGCCTGGAAACACCATATATTTT. Translating gives CASSQDLPGPGNTIYF.

This rearrangement joins TRBV12-3 or TRBV12-4 to TRBJ1-2; tentatively, D is TRBD1 (5 bases). The CDR3 consists of 13 residues. V lost 5 bases, J lost 4 bases, and 11 bases lay in between. CDR3 residues: CASSRQRTYGYTF. The DNA of the CDR3 is TGTGCCAGCAGTCGACAGAGGACCTATGGCTACACCTTC.

This chain uses TRBV6-6 with TRBJ1-5; 8 positions match TRBD1. The CDR3 has 17 amino acids. The V and J ends lost 5 bases and 1 base, in that order; junction bases with no gene match: 10. Per germline, CDR1 MNHNY and CDR2 SVGAGI (reference sequence). This chain's CDR3 is CASSRYVTGASNQPQHF. CDR3 coding DNA: TGTGCCAGCAGTCGATACGTGACAGGGGCCAGCAATCAGCCCCAGCATTTT.

V usage is TRBV4-2 and J usage is TRBJ1-6; the match to TRBD1 covers 11 bases. The CDR3 covers 15 residues. Trimming at V came to 2 bases and at J to 9 bases, leaving 3 bases not matched to a gene. Germline CDR1 and CDR2: LGHNA and YNFKEQ. The CDR3 DNA reads as TGTGCCAGCAGCCAATCCGGGACAGGGGGTTCACCCCTCCACTTT. It encodes CASSQSGTGGSPLHF.

This chain links TRBV28 with TRBJ1-4, with D possibly being TRBD1 (6 bases). The germline gives CDR1 MDHEN, CDR2 SYDVKM. Trimming left V 4 bases short and J 5 bases short, with 11 bases between. CDR3 length: 14 amino acids. The chain's CDR3 is CASSSMDRNEKLFF. The CDR3 nucleotides are TGTGCCAGCAGTTCCATGGACAGAAATGAAAAACTGTTTTTT.

The chain combines TRBV2 with TRBJ1-1; D is undetermined. CDR3 length: 14 amino acids. V was shortened by 2 bases and J by 5 bases, with 12 bases between the two germline ends. Germline-derived CDR1 and CDR2 are SNHLY and FYNNEI. CDR3 sequence reads: CASSELAGLTEAFF. In DNA form, the CDR3 reads TGTGCCAGCAGTGAATTGGCCGGACTGACTGAAGCTTTCTTT.

This chain links TRBV7-8 with TRBJ2-4; maybe TRBD2 (7 bases). The CDR3 sequence is 18 residues long. Trimming removed 3 bases at V and 0 bases at J, with 18 bases between. Per germline, CDR1 SGHVS and CDR2 FQNEAQ. DNA of the CDR3: TGTGCCAGCAGCTTGACGGGGGGCCTTTCATTAGCCAAAAACATTCAGTACTTC. This encodes CASSLTGGLSLAKNIQYF.

The rearrangement links TRBV14 to TRBJ1-1; 7 bases agree with TRBD1. Germline CDR1 and CDR2: SGHDN and FVKESK. Losses at the gene ends were 2 bases for V and 1 base for J; bases not matched to a gene: 7. This CDR3 contains 16 residues. Here the CDR3 DNA reads TGTGCCAGCAGCCAACCCTGGACAGGACCGAACACTGAAGCTTTCTTT. Its translation is CASSQPWTGPNTEAFF.

The chain joins TRBV28 to TRBJ1-1, with TRBD1 identical over 11 bases. Germline V CDR1 and CDR2: MDHEN, SYDVKM. Germline trimming cut 9 bases from V and 3 bases from J; bases unmatched to any gene: 6. This CDR3 is built from 14 residues. CDR3 sequence: CASIGQGAYTEAFF. CDR3 DNA: TGTGCCAGTATAGGACAGGGGGCATACACTGAAGCTTTCTTT.

The J gene is TRBJ1-5, the V gene TRBV6-5, with a possible D match to TRBD1 (6 bases). Germline loops: CDR1 MNHEY, CDR2 SVGAGI. This CDR3 region has 13 residues. V was cut by 5 bases and J by 7 bases, with 12 bases left in between. This CDR3 is CASSTGQYQPQHF. CDR3 DNA: TGTGCCAGCAGTACCGGACAGTACCAGCCCCAGCATTTT.

The chain couples TRBV6-1 to TRBJ1-1; a weak D match, TRBD1 (5 bases). CDR3 length equals 13 residues. Germline CDR1 is MNHNS and CDR2 is SASEGT. V was trimmed by 0 bases and J by 8 bases, leaving 10 bases between them. The CDR3 sequence is CASSEARGREAFF. The CDR3 region has the DNA TGTGCCAGCAGTGAAGCGAGGGGACGGGAAGCTTTCTTT.

J is TRBJ1-1 and V is TRBV10-2, with D hard to call. Germline V CDR1 and CDR2: WSHSY, SAAADI. The CDR3 has 13 amino acids. V lost 7 bases to trimming and J lost 1 base, with 10 bases between them. Here the CDR3 DNA reads TGCGCCAGCACGGTCAGGTCGAACACTGAAGCTTTCTTT. It translates to CASTVRSNTEAFF.

The chain employs TRBV7-2 and TRBJ2-1; 8 nucleotides agree with TRBD1. Germline V gives CDR1 SGHTA, CDR2 FQGNSA. The CDR3 spans 15 residues. Trimming removed 5 bases from V and 5 bases from J; junction bases left unmatched: 8. As DNA, the CDR3 is TGTGCCAGCAGCCCCTACAGGGGGGCGAACAATGAGCAGTTCTTC. Its protein product is CASSPYRGANNEQFF.

The CDR3 here is CASSDSLTDTQYF. CDR3 coding DNA: TGTGCCAGCAGTGACTCTCTTACAGATACGCAGTATTTT. The chain employs TRBV2 and TRBJ2-3; no clear D. V shed 3 bases and J shed 3 bases, with 7 bases lying between them. CDR1 is SNHLY, CDR2 FYNNEI, per germline. There are 13 residues in the CDR3.

The chain recombines TRBV11-3 with TRBJ2-2; D ambiguous. This CDR3 is built from 13 residues. Trimming cost V 5 bases and J 7 bases, with 11 bases left between them. The germline V gene has CDR1 SGHNT and CDR2 YENEEA. DNA for the CDR3: TGTGCCAGCAGCCTCCTCCCCGTCGGGGAGCTGTTTTTT. This gives the protein CASSLLPVGELFF.

V gene TRBV4-1 combines with J gene TRBJ2-7; weak D call: TRBD1 (6 bases). Germline V lookup: CDR1 MGHRA, CDR2 YSYEKL. V dropped 3 bases and J dropped 1 base, with 7 bases sitting between them. CDR3 length: 13 amino acids. The CDR3 DNA follows: TGCGCCAGCAGCCACGGACAGTCCTACGAGCAGTACTTC. It translates to CASSHGQSYEQYF.

This clone was counted between two and nine times. This chain uses TRBV2 with TRBJ1-2; 9 nucleotides line up with TRBD1. The J segment lost 3 bases and the V segment lost 8 bases, leaving 7 bases of the junction unmatched. Germline-derived CDR1 and CDR2 are SNHLY and FYNNEI. CDR3 length: 14 amino acids. The CDR3: CASGNRQGDYGYTF. The DNA of the CDR3 is TGTGCCAGCGGGAACCGACAGGGGGACTATGGCTACACCTTC.

This chain links TRBV4-3 with TRBJ2-3, with D possibly TRBD1 on 5 matching bases. The CDR3 length is 16 residues. From germline, CDR1 is LGHNA and CDR2 YSLEER. Trimming took 0 bases from V and 6 from J, leaving 16 bases between them. The chain's CDR3 is CASSQDAREVGDTQYF. CDR3 DNA: TGCGCCAGCAGCCAAGATGCCAGGGAAGTCGGGGATACGCAGTATTTT.

The gene calls are TRBV3-1 (or the pseudogene TRBV3-2) and TRBJ2-3; either TRBD1 or TRBD2 may fit D (5 bases each). The CDR3 totals 15 residues. V gave up 3 bases and J gave up 4 bases, with 14 bases separating them. CDR1 and CDR2 (germline): LGHDT, YNNKEL (reference sequence). CDR3 nucleotides: TGTGCCAGCAGCCAGTTGGGGCAGGGACCAGATACGCAGTATTTT. Translation: CASSQLGQGPDTQYF.

In this sample, this clone turned up a few times. J is TRBJ1-6 and V is TRBV3-1 (or the pseudogene TRBV3-2); D is undetermined. Trimming took off 0 bases at V and 10 bases at J, with 7 bases between the two ends. Germline V gene data show CDR1 as LGHDT and CDR2 as YNNKEL (reference sequence). CDR3 size: 13 residues. The CDR3 loop reads CASSQDYLSPLHF. In DNA form, the CDR3 reads TGTGCCAGCAGCCAAGATTACCTCTCACCCCTCCACTTT.